These T cell receptor beta chains were read from a single sample in a study of Graves' ophthalmopathy and Graves' hyperthyroidism. TCRdb fed the multiplex PCR reads into MiXCR, producing one record per CDR3 protein. The data hold more than 1,000,000 distinct CDR3 sequences, with about 35% observed a single time. The sample consisted of peripheral blood or thyroid tissue (not recorded which). The source is an adult man with Graves' hyperthyroidism. Both conserved end residues are part of each CDR3. The D gene is left open where the match is weak. Clone size is not always given. Where it is, it says once, few, many or a class for expanded clones.

D	V	J	size	CDR3	DNA
TRBD2	TRBV15	TRBJ2-2	many	CATSVSGRENTGELFF	TGTGCCACCAGCGTTAGCGGGAGGGAGAACACCGGGGAGCTGTTTTTT
.	TRBV20-1	TRBJ1-2	.	CSAPRRVWGYTF	TGCAGTGCTCCTAGGAGGGTTTGGGGCTACACCTTC
.	TRBV20-1	TRBJ2-7	many	CSASQQVSEQYF	TGCAGTGCTAGCCAACAGGTCAGCGAGCAGTACTTC
.	TRBV7-6	TRBJ2-5	many	CASSLGPRPQETQYF	TGTGCCAGCAGCTTAGGTCCCAGGCCTCAAGAGACCCAGTACTTC
TRBD1	TRBV10-3	TRBJ1-5	.	CAISEPLQGIGTQPQHF	TGTGCCATCAGTGAGCCCCTACAGGGGATAGGGACCCAGCCCCAGCATTTT
.	TRBV15	TRBJ2-2	many	CATSPLPGELFF	TGTGCCACCAGCCCGCTTCCCGGGGAGCTGTTTTTT
.	TRBV2	TRBJ1-2	.	CASSQQAFPNYGYTF	TGTGCCAGCAGTCAACAGGCATTCCCTAACTATGGCTACACCTTC
.	TRBV20-1	TRBJ1-2	.	CSAREGSLGYGYTF	TGCAGTGCTAGAGAAGGGAGTTTAGGCTATGGCTACACCTTC
.	TRBV29-1	TRBJ2-7	many	CSVAGRNSYEQYF	TGCAGCGTGGCGGGACGAAACTCCTACGAGCAGTACTTC
TRBD1	TRBV20-1	TRBJ1-1	.	CSATAGTGRAEAFF	TGCAGTGCTACGGCGGGGACAGGGCGGGCTGAAGCTTTCTTT
.	TRBV14	TRBJ1-4	many	CASSKTRREKLFF	TGTGCCAGCAGCAAAACAAGGCGTGAAAAACTGTTTTTT
.	TRBV2	TRBJ1-6	many	CASRADPLALHF	TGTGCCAGCAGAGCCGACCCCCTGGCCCTCCACTTT